Below are 22 T cell receptor beta chains sequenced from a single sample in a study of T cells in Graves' hyperthyroidism and ophthalmopathy. Amplified regions were TCR beta CDR3 sequences from RNA transcripts. First-round RT-PCR of the TCR CDR3 relied on the HTBI primer set. TCRdb re-analysed the multiplex PCR reads in MiXCR, keeping a single row per CDR3 protein. The data show around 300,000 distinct CDR3 sequences, about 14% seen once. Sample: blood. The receptors come from a woman aged 25 to 45 with Graves' hyperthyroidism.

This chain uses TRBV29-1 with TRBJ1-2; unclear D gene. Germline loops: CDR1 SQVTM, CDR2 ANQGSEA. V lost 1 base, J lost 2 bases, and 11 bases lay in between. There are 14 residues in the CDR3. DNA of the CDR3: TGCAGCGTTGAAGGGACCTTCCCCAACTATGGCTACACCTTC. It specifies CSVEGTFPNYGYTF.

The sample holds many counts of this clonotype. The V and J genes are TRBV29-1 and TRBJ2-1, with D tentatively TRBD2 (6 bases). The CDR3 runs 12 residues. Germline-derived CDR1 and CDR2 are SQVTM and ANQGSEA. V gave up 4 bases and J gave up 4 bases, with 8 bases separating them. CDR3 sequence reads: CSVGREYNEQFF. The CDR3 region has the DNA TGCAGCGTTGGACGGGAGTACAATGAGCAGTTCTTC.

The sample holds many counts of this clonotype. The CDR3 here is CAWRGSYEQYF. The CDR3 nucleotides read TGTGCCTGGCGGGGTTCCTACGAGCAGTACTTC. The genes are TRBV30 and TRBJ2-7; possibly TRBD2 for D (5 bases). The CDR3 runs 11 residues. V dropped 5 bases and J dropped 1 base, with 6 bases sitting between them. Germline CDR1 and CDR2: GTSNPN and SVGIG (reference sequence).

This clonotype was detected only a few times. This chain joins TRBV28 and TRBJ1-5; weak D call: TRBD1 (6 bases). CDR3 length: 17 residues. Germline V gene lookup returns CDR1 MDHEN and CDR2 SYDVKM. Trimming left V 3 bases short and J 4 bases short, with 19 bases between. The CDR3 sequence is CASSFSVGAIQNQPQHF. The CDR3 DNA follows: TGTGCCAGCAGTTTTTCAGTGGGGGCAATTCAAAATCAGCCCCAGCATTTT.

This clonotype occurred many times. V and J are TRBV28 and TRBJ2-5; 7 bases map to TRBD1. From germline, CDR1 is MDHEN and CDR2 SYDVKM. The CDR3 runs to 17 residues. The junction had 12 bases not matched to a gene; V was cut back by 5 bases and J by 0 bases. The CDR3 protein is CASSETKGQFDQETQYF. In DNA, the CDR3 is TGTGCCAGCAGTGAGACCAAGGGACAGTTCGACCAAGAGACCCAGTACTTC.

The table lists this clonotype with a count of one. A read error may explain this, as a much larger clone is one base away. The J gene is TRBJ2-1, the V gene TRBV29-1; D gene ambiguous. This CDR3 comprises 13 residues. V gave up 6 bases and J gave up 9 bases, with 18 bases separating them. CDR1 is SQVTM and CDR2 is ANQGSEA in the germline V gene. CDR3 in amino acids: CSVSWQATVEQFF. The DNA for the CDR3 is TGCAGCGTCTCCTGGCAGGCGACGGTTGAGCAGTTCTTC.

This clonotype was recorded many times. The chain carries TRBV15 and TRBJ2-3; a possible D gene is TRBD2 (6 bases). The germline V gene has CDR1 LNHNV and CDR2 YYDKDF (reference sequence). The CDR3 extends over 16 amino acids. V was pared by 3 bases and J by 2 bases, with 15 bases between. CDR3 residues: CATSSAEGPNTDTQYF. As DNA, the CDR3 is TGTGCCACCAGCAGCGCGGAGGGTCCAAACACAGATACGCAGTATTTT.

The V call is TRBV27, the J call TRBJ2-1, with TRBD2 matching 7 bases. J lost 15 bases, V lost 4 bases, and 12 bases had no gene match. The CDR3 covers 13 residues. Per the germline V gene, CDR1 is MNHEY and CDR2 is SMNVEV (reference sequence). DNA for the CDR3: TGTGCCAGCAGTTATCCAGCCGGGACTAACTTGTTCTTC. It encodes CASSYPAGTNLFF.

This clonotype was observed at least ten times. This chain's CDR3 is CSASIGTGLQYF. The CDR3 nucleotides read TGCAGTGCTAGTATCGGGACAGGACTGCAGTATTTT. This chain connects TRBV20-1 to TRBJ2-3, with 8 bases identical to TRBD1. CDR1 and CDR2 from the germline V gene are DFQATT and SNEGSKA (reference sequence). The CDR3 runs 12 residues. With V trimmed by 3 bases and J by 11 bases, 7 bases remained unmatched.

The table lists this clonotype with many counts. The CDR3 protein is CSASGRLGADTQYF. Written as DNA, the CDR3 is TGCAGTGCTAGCGGGAGGCTAGGGGCAGATACGCAGTATTTT. The rearrangement joins TRBV20-1 to TRBJ2-3; TRBD2 matches at 7 bases. V lost 3 bases to trimming and J lost 4 bases; unmatched junction nucleotides: 7. The CDR3 sequence is 14 residues long. The germline gives CDR1 DFQATT, CDR2 SNEGSKA (reference sequence).

This clonotype was seen more than once but under ten times. V gene TRBV12-3 or TRBV12-4 combines with J gene TRBJ1-4; the D gene is possibly TRBD1 (6 bases). V was shortened by 5 bases and J by 4 bases, with 14 bases between the two germline ends. The CDR3 contains 15 residues. As DNA, the CDR3 is TGTGCCAGCAGTCTAAGGGGGTCTAATAATGAAAAACTGTTTTTT. Its translation is CASSLRGSNNEKLFF.

This clonotype was seen a handful of times. The chain recombines TRBV18 with TRBJ2-1; TRBD1 matches at 9 bases. CDR1 and CDR2 (germline): KGHSH, LQKENI. V lost 5 bases, J lost 9 bases, and 14 bases stayed unmatched. There are 16 residues in the CDR3. The DNA for the CDR3 is TGTGCCAGCTCAGCGCCGGGACAGGGAGTATATGGTGAGCAGTTCTTC. Protein product: CASSAPGQGVYGEQFF.

At least ten counts were recorded for this clonotype. This chain links TRBV7-8 with TRBJ2-5, with a tentative D call TRBD1 (7 bases). This CDR3 comprises 14 residues. Germline CDR1 is SGHVS and CDR2 is FQNEAQ. The V and J ends lost 3 bases and 5 bases respectively, with 13 bases between them. The chain's CDR3 is CASSLSRGRETQYF. CDR3 nucleotide sequence: TGTGCCAGCAGCTTGTCCAGGGGGAGGGAGACCCAGTACTTC.

The V gene is TRBV18, the J gene TRBJ2-1, with a tentative D call TRBD2 (6 bases). The CDR3 length is 16 residues. Germline V gives CDR1 KGHSH, CDR2 LQKENI. Trimming removed 5 bases at V and 5 bases at J, with 19 bases between. DNA of the CDR3: TGTGCCAGCTCAATCTCGGGACTCGTGCGGAACAATGAGCAGTTCTTC. Protein: CASSISGLVRNNEQFF.

The V gene is TRBV19, the J gene TRBJ1-1; D is undetermined. Trimming took off 7 bases at V and 1 base at J, with 19 bases between the two ends. This CDR3 spans 16 amino acids. Germline-derived CDR1 and CDR2 are LNHDA and SQIVND (reference sequence). CDR3: CASTIYPPGRNTEAFF. In DNA form, the CDR3 reads TGTGCCAGTACAATCTACCCTCCAGGCCGGAACACTGAAGCTTTCTTT.

The sample holds a few counts of this clonotype. This chain joins TRBV5-6 and TRBJ2-5; 10 bases map to TRBD2. CDR1 and CDR2 from the germline V gene are SGHDT and YYEEEE. The CDR3 is 15 residues long. Germline trimming cut 2 bases from V and 4 bases from J; bases unmatched to any gene: 5. CDR3 sequence reads: CASSFKSGRGETQYF. The CDR3 DNA is TGTGCCAGCAGCTTTAAAAGCGGGAGGGGAGAGACCCAGTACTTC.

A few counts support this clonotype. The rearrangement links TRBV3-1 to TRBJ2-7; the D gene could be TRBD1 or TRBD2 (5 bases each). Germline CDR1 LGHDT, CDR2 YNNKEL (reference sequence). The CDR3 sequence is 14 residues long. The ends were cut back, 1 base at V and 6 bases at J, with 13 bases in the middle. This CDR3 is CASSQVGTKGEQYF. DNA for the CDR3: TGTGCCAGCAGCCAAGTCGGGACCAAGGGCGAGCAGTACTTC.

This clonotype showed up many times. The chain combines TRBV9 with TRBJ2-2, with 8 bases that match TRBD2. V dropped 2 bases and J dropped 5; count of bases not matched to a gene: 2. The germline CDR1 and CDR2 sequences are SGDLS and YYNGEE. This CDR3 is 14 amino acids long. The DNA of the CDR3 is TGTGCCAGCAGCGTGGCTAGCGGGACCGGGGAGCTGTTTTTT. Its translation: CASSVASGTGELFF.

The chain carries TRBV19 and TRBJ2-4, with TRBD2 identical over 11 bases. The V gene end was trimmed by 11 bases and the J gene end by 8 bases; junction bases not matched to a gene: 14. The CDR3 length is 15 residues. Germline lookup yields CDR1 LNHDA and CDR2 SQIVND (reference sequence). The CDR3 loop reads CARKGLAGPGDIQYF. CDR3 nucleotide sequence: TGTGCCCGCAAAGGACTAGCGGGCCCGGGAGACATTCAGTACTTC.

There are a few counts of this clonotype. An end of the junction differs from the germline gene, which may be a read error. The rearrangement joins TRBV7-9 to TRBJ2-1; the match to TRBD2 covers 8 bases. The CDR3 totals 14 residues. The V gene's germline CDR1 is SEHNR and CDR2 FQNEAQ (reference sequence). This chain's CDR3 is CATSRAGADNEQFF. The CDR3 nucleotides are TGTGCCACCAGCCGAGCGGGAGCTGACAATGAGCAGTTCTTC.

This clonotype was recorded a few times. The CDR3 loop reads CASSPVGENTEAFF. The CDR3 DNA reads as TGTGCCAGCAGCCCGGTAGGGGAGAACACTGAAGCTTTCTTT. The chain combines TRBV14 with TRBJ1-1, with D possibly matching TRBD1 (5 bases). Germline CDR1 reads SGHDN; CDR2 reads FVKESK. The V and J ends lost 4 bases and 1 base respectively, with 10 bases between them. There are 14 residues in the CDR3.

In its sample, this clonotype was seen many times. The gene calls are TRBV20-1 and TRBJ2-3, with a weak D call TRBD1 (6 bases). Germline V gene data show CDR1 as DFQATT and CDR2 as SNEGSKA (reference sequence). Trimming pared 3 bases from V and 3 bases from J, leaving 10 bases between. This CDR3 has 13 amino acids. DNA for the CDR3: TGCAGTGCTAGCCCAGGGGCTACAGATACGCAGTATTTT. This translates into CSASPGATDTQYF.